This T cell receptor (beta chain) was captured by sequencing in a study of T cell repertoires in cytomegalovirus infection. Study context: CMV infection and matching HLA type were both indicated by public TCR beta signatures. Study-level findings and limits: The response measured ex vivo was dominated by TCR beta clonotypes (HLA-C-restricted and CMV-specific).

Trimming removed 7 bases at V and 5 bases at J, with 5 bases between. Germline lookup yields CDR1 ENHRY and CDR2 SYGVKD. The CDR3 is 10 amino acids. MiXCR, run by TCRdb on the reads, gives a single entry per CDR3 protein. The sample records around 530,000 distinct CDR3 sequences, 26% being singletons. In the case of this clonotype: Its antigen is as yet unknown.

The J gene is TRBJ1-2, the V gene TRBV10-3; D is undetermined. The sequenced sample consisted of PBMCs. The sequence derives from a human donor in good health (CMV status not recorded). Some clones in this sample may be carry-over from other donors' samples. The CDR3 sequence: CAIKEYGYTF. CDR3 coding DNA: TGTGCCATCAAGGAGTATGGCTACACCTTC.